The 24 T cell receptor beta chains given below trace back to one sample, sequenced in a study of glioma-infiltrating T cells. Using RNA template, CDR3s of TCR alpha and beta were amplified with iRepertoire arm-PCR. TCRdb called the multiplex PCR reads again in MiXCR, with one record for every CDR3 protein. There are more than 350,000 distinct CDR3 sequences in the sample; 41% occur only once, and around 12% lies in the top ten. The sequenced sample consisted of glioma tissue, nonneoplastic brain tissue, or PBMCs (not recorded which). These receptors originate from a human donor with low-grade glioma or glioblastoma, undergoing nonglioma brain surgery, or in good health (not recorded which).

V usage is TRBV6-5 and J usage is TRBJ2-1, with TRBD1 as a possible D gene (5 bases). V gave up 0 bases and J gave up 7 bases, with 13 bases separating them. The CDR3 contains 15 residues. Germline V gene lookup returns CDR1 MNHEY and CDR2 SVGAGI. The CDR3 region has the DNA TGTGCCAGCAGTTACTCGTTAGGGGATAGGAATGAGCAGTTCTTC. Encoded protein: CASSYSLGDRNEQFF.

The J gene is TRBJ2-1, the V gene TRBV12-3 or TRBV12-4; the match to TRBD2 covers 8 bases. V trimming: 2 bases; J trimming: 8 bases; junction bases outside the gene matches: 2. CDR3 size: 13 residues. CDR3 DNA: TGTGCCAGCAGTTTACGAGCGGGGGATGAGCAGTTCTTC. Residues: CASSLRAGDEQFF.

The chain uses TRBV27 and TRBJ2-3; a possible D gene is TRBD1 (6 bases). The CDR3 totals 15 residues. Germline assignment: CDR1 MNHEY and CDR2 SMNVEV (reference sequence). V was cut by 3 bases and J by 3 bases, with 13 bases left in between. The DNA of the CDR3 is TGTGCCAGCAGTTTTGGTGTCAGGGGTACAGATACGCAGTATTTT. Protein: CASSFGVRGTDTQYF.

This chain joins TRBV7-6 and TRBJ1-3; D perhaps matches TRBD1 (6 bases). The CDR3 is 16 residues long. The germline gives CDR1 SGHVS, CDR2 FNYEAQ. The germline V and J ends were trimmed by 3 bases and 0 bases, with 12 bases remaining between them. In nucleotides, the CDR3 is TGTGCCAGCAGCTTGACGGGGGCAAGCTCTGGAAACACCATATATTTT. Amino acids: CASSLTGASSGNTIYF.

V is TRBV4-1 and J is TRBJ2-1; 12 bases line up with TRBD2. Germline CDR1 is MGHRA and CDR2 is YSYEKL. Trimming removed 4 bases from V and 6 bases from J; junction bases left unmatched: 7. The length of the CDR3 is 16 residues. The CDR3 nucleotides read TGCGCCAGCAGCCCTCATCTAGCGGGGGGGGTCAATGAGCAGTTCTTC. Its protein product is CASSPHLAGGVNEQFF.

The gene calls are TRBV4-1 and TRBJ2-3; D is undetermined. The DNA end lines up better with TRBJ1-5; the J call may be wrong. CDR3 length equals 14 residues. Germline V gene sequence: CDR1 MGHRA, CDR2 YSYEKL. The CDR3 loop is CASSQEGWADTQHF. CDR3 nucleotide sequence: TGCGCCAGCAGCCAAGAGGGATGGGCAGATACGCAGCATTTT.

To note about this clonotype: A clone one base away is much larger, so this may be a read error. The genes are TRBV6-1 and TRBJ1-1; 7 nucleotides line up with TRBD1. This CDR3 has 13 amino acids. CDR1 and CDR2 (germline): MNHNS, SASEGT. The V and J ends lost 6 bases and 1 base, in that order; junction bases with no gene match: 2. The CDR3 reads CASSRGKNTEAFF. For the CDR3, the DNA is TGTGCCAGCAGCAGGGGGAAGAACACTGAAGCTTTCTTT.

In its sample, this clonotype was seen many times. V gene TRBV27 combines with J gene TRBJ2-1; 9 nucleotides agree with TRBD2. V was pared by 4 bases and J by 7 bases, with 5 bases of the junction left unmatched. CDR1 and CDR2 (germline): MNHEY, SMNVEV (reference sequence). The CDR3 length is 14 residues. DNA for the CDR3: TGTGCCAGCAGTTGGGTAGCGGGAGCTAATGAGCAGTTCTTC. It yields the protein CASSWVAGANEQFF.

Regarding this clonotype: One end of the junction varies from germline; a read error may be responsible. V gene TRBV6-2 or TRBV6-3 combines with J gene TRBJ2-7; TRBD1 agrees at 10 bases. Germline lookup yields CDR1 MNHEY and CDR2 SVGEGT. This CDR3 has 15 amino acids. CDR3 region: CASRLRTGGYYEKYF. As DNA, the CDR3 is TGTGCCAGCAGGCTTCGGACAGGGGGTTACTACGAGAAGTACTTC.

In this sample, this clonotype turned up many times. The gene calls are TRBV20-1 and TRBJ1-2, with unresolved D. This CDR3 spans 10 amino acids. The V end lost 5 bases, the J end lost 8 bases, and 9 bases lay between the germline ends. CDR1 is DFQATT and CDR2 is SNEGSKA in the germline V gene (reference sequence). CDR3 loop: CSAALIGYTF. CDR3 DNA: TGCAGTGCTGCCCTTATCGGCTACACCTTC.

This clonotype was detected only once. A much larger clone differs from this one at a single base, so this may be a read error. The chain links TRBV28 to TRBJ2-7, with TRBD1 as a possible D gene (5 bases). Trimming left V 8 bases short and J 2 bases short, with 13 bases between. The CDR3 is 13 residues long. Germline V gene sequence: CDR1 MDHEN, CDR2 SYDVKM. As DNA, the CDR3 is TGTGCCAGCCTAACGACAGCCCCCTACGAGCAGTACTTC. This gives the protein CASLTTAPYEQYF.

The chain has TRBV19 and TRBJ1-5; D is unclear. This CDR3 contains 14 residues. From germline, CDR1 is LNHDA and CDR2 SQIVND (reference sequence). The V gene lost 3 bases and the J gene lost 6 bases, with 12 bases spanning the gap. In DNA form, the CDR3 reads TGTGCCAGTAGTATGATGTGTAGGCGTCAGCCCCAGCATTTT. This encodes CASSMMCRRQPQHF.

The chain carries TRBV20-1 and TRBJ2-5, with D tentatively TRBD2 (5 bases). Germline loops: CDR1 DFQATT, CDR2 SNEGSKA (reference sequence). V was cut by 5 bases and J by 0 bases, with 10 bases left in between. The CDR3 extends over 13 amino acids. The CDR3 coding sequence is TGCAGTGCTTTTAATAGCGACCAAGAGACCCAGTACTTC. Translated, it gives CSAFNSDQETQYF.

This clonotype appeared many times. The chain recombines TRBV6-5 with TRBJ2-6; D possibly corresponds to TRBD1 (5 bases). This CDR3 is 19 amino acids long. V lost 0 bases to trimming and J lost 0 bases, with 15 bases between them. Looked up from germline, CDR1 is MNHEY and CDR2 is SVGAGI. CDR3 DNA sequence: TGTGCCAGCAGTTACTCGGGTCCAGGGATCAGCTCTGGGGCCAACGTCCTGACTTTC. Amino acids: CASSYSGPGISSGANVLTF.

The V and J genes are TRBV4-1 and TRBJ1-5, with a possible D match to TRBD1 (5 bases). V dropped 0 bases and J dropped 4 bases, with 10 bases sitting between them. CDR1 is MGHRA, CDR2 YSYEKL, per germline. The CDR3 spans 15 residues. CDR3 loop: CASSQDKGWNQPQHF. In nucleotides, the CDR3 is TGCGCCAGCAGCCAAGATAAGGGGTGGAATCAGCCCCAGCATTTT.

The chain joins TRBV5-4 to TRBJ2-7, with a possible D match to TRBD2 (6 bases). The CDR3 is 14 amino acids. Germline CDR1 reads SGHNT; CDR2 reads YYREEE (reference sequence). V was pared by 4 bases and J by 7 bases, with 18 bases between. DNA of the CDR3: TGTGCCAGCAGCCATATCGAGACTAGTAAAGAGCAGTACTTC. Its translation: CASSHIETSKEQYF.

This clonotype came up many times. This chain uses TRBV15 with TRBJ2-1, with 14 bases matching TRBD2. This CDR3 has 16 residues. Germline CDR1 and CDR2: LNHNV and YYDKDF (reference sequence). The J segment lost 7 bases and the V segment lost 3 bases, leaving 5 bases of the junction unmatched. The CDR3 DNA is TGTGCCACCAGCAGCGGACTAGCGGGAGGCATAAATGAGCAGTTCTTC. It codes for CATSSGLAGGINEQFF.

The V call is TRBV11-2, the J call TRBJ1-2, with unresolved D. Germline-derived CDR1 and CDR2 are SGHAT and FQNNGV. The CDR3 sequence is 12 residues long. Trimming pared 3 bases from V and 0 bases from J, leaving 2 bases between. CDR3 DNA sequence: TGTGCCAGCAGCTTTCCTAACTATGGCTACACCTTC. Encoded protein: CASSFPNYGYTF.

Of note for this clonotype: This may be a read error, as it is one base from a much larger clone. In DNA, the CDR3 is TGTGCCAGCAGTTACTCGAGGGACAGGGGACCCTACGGGCAGTACTTC. Amino acids: CASSYSRDRGPYGQYF. V usage is TRBV6-5 and J usage is TRBJ2-7, with 10 bases identical to TRBD1. The CDR3 sequence is 16 residues long. The V gene's germline CDR1 is MNHEY and CDR2 SVGAGI.

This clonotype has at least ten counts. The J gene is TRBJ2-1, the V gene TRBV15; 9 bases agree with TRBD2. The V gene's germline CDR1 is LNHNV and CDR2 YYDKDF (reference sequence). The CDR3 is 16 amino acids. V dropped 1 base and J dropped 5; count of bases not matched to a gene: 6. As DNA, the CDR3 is TGTGCCACCAGCAGAGTACGCGGGAGGGGAAACAATGAGCAGTTCTTC. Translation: CATSRVRGRGNNEQFF.

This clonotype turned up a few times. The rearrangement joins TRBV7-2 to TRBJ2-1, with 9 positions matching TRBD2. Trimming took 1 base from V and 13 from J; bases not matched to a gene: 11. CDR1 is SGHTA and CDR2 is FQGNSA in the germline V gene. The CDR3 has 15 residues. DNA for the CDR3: TGTGCCAGCAGCTTAGGGGGTAGCGGGAGTCTGGGACAGTTCTTC. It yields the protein CASSLGGSGSLGQFF. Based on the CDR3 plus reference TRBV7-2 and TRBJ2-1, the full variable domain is GAGVSQSPSNKVTEKGKDVELRCDPISGHTALYWYRQSLGQGLEFLIYFQGNSAPDKSGLPSDRFSAERTGGSVSTLTIQRTQQEDSAVYLCASSLGGSGSLGQFFGPGTRLTVL.

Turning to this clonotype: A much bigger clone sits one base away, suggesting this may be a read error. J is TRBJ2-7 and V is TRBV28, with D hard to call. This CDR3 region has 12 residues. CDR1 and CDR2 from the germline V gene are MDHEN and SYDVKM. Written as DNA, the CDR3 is TGTGCCAGCAGTTTCAGCTCCTACGAGAAGTACTTC. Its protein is CASSFSSYEKYF.

CDR3 region: CASSLDAEFGDTQYF. CDR3 nucleotides: TGTGCCAGCAGCTTGGACGCGGAATTTGGAGATACGCAGTATTTT. The rearrangement links TRBV5-4 to TRBJ2-3; D gene ambiguous. Per the germline V gene, CDR1 is SGHNT and CDR2 is YYREEE (reference sequence). V lost 0 bases and J lost 5, with 13 bases in between. CDR3 length: 15 residues. Supplemented by reference TRBV5-4 and TRBJ2-3, the full variable domain reads ETGVTQSPTHLIKTRGQQVTLRCSSQSGHNTVSWYQQALGQGPQFIFQYYREEENGRGNFPPRFSGLQFPNYSSELNVNALELDDSALYLCASSLDAEFGDTQYFGPGTRLTVL.

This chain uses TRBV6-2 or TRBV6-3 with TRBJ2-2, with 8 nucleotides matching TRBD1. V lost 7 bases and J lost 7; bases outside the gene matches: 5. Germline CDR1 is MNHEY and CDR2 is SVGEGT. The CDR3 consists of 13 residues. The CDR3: CASNRGASGELFF. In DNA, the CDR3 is TGTGCCAGCAACAGGGGGGCCAGCGGGGAGCTGTTTTTT.